Below, 14 T cell receptor beta chains from the same sample are listed, as sequenced in a study of human T cells and chemical hapten exposure. Time point in this sample: pre-sensitization, week 0. The treatment: therapeutic diphenylcyclopropenone sensitization with weekly scalp DPC. TCRdb re-called the RACE reads through MiXCR, storing one row per CDR3 protein. The sample includes around 200,000 distinct CDR3 sequences, nearly 30% of them seen just once. The sequences come from whole blood, collected in connection with sensitization to the hapten diphenylcyclopropenone (DPC). These receptors were obtained from a woman aged 25 to 45 with alopecia areata. Some clones in this sample may be carry-over from other donors' samples.

The rearrangement links TRBV29-1 to TRBJ2-1, with 11 bases fitting TRBD2. CDR3 length equals 18 residues. Germline CDR1 and CDR2: SQVTM and ANQGSEA. V was clipped by 1 base and J by 0 bases; unmatched bases: 8. The CDR3: CSVEGLAGGPTSYNEQFF. The CDR3 DNA follows: TGCAGCGTTGAAGGGCTAGCGGGAGGTCCCACCTCCTACAATGAGCAGTTCTTC.

This clonotype occurred a few times. J is TRBJ1-1 and V is TRBV25-1, with D perhaps matching TRBD1 (6 bases). The CDR3 spans 14 residues. V lost 7 bases and J lost 0, with 12 bases in between. The germline V gene has CDR1 MGHDK and CDR2 SYGVNS. The CDR3 bases are TGTGCCAGCACGGGGGGGCCTATGAACACTGAAGCTTTCTTT. Protein: CASTGGPMNTEAFF.

This rearrangement joins TRBV20-1 to TRBJ2-2; 7 bases match TRBD1. V shed 6 bases and J 1 base; nucleotides not matched to a gene: 5. CDR1 DFQATT and CDR2 SNEGSKA come from the germline V gene (reference sequence). There are 14 residues in the CDR3. As DNA, the CDR3 is TGCAGTGCCGCCGACAGGGTGAACACCGGGGAGCTGTTTTTT. Translation: CSAADRVNTGELFF.

The rearrangement joins TRBV5-4 to TRBJ2-1, with a possible D match to TRBD2 (7 bases). Trimming shortened V by 3 bases and J by 7 bases, and 20 bases separated the two germline ends. From germline, CDR1 is SGHNT and CDR2 YYREEE (reference sequence). CDR3 length: 16 residues. The CDR3 sequence: CASSSHVGGPENEQFF. CDR3 sequence (DNA): TGTGCCAGCAGCTCCCATGTCGGGGGGCCGGAAAATGAGCAGTTCTTC.

The genes are TRBV4-2 and TRBJ1-1; D unclear. The CDR3 totals 14 residues. V was cut by 4 bases and J by 2 bases, with 11 bases left in between. Germline V gives CDR1 LGHNA, CDR2 YNFKEQ. CDR3 nucleotides: TGTGCCAGCAGCCCACAGACCTTTAACACTGAAGCTTTCTTT. It is translated as CASSPQTFNTEAFF.

The chain employs TRBV12-3 or TRBV12-4 and TRBJ2-1; TRBD2 matches 10 bases. J lost 7 bases, V lost 5 bases, and 11 bases had no gene match. The CDR3 has 16 amino acids. The CDR3 loop is CASSKSGTSAGNEQFF. The CDR3 DNA follows: TGTGCCAGCAGTAAGTCCGGGACTAGCGCGGGGAATGAGCAGTTCTTC.

V usage is TRBV4-1 and J usage is TRBJ1-2, with unresolved D. Germline values: CDR1 MGHRA, CDR2 YSYEKL. This CDR3 has 20 residues. Trimming stripped 1 base from V and 2 bases from J, with 26 bases between. The CDR3 region has the DNA TGCGCCAGCAGCCAAGGGGCGCTCTGGGGAGCCGCCGGGCAAAACTATGGCTACACCTTC. Protein sequence: CASSQGALWGAAGQNYGYTF.

This clonotype was seen a handful of times. The chain links TRBV29-1 to TRBJ2-3; tentatively, D is TRBD2 (5 bases). The ends were cut back, 4 bases at V and 2 bases at J, with 10 bases in the middle. The CDR3 is 13 residues long. Germline-derived CDR1 and CDR2 are SQVTM and ANQGSEA. CDR3: CSVALAHTDTQYF. In DNA form, the CDR3 reads TGCAGCGTTGCCCTAGCTCACACAGATACGCAGTATTTT.

This clonotype was counted only a few times. The chain joins TRBV27 to TRBJ2-7; 14 bases align to TRBD2. The CDR3 sequence is 15 residues long. CDR1 MNHEY and CDR2 SMNVEV come from the germline V gene (reference sequence). The trim removed 5 bases at V and 6 bases at J, leaving 6 bases unmatched. The CDR3 is CASSPGLAGAGEQYF. The DNA for the CDR3 is TGTGCCAGCAGTCCGGGACTAGCGGGAGCAGGCGAGCAGTACTTC.

V usage is TRBV6-1 and J usage is TRBJ1-2; 7 bases are a match to TRBD1. CDR1 and CDR2 from the germline V gene are MNHNS and SASEGT. J lost 8 bases, V lost 6 bases, and 18 bases had no gene match. The CDR3 runs 16 residues. The CDR3 coding sequence is TGTGCCAGCAGCCCTTCCCGAGGGGGCCGGTGGGTAGGCTACACCTTC. The encoded protein is CASSPSRGGRWVGYTF.

This chain links TRBV6-2 or TRBV6-3 with TRBJ1-2; maybe TRBD1 (6 bases). The CDR3 has 14 amino acids. Germline V gene data show CDR1 as MNHEY and CDR2 as SVGEGT. Trimming removed 5 bases at V and 4 bases at J, with 14 bases between. CDR3 in DNA: TGTGCCAGCAGTCCGGGACAAGTTTTCTATGGCTACACCTTC. Protein sequence: CASSPGQVFYGYTF.

This chain connects TRBV29-1 to TRBJ1-1; tentatively, D is TRBD1 (5 bases). This CDR3 region has 13 residues. Germline-derived CDR1 and CDR2 are SQVTM and ANQGSEA. The V and J ends lost 3 bases and 1 base respectively, with 9 bases between them. DNA for the CDR3: TGCAGCGTTGAGGGGCAGCCGAACACTGAAGCTTTCTTT. Protein: CSVEGQPNTEAFF.

The rearrangement joins TRBV28 to TRBJ2-7; TRBD1 matches 11 bases. Germline V gene sequence: CDR1 MDHEN, CDR2 SYDVKM. J lost 3 bases, V lost 5 bases, and 6 bases had no gene match. The CDR3 is 15 residues long. CDR3 in DNA: TGTGCCAGCAGTGGCCGGACAGGGGGCATCTACGAGCAGTACTTC. As protein: CASSGRTGGIYEQYF.

This clonotype came up a few times. The rearrangement joins TRBV7-2 to TRBJ1-2; D gene uncertain. The V end lost 2 bases, the J end lost 4 bases, and 14 bases lay between the germline ends. CDR1 is SGHTA, CDR2 FQGNSA, per germline. The CDR3 is made up of 15 amino acids. CDR3 bases: TGTGCCAGCAGCTTAAGTGGTGGACTGAGCTATGGCTACACCTTC. Protein: CASSLSGGLSYGYTF.